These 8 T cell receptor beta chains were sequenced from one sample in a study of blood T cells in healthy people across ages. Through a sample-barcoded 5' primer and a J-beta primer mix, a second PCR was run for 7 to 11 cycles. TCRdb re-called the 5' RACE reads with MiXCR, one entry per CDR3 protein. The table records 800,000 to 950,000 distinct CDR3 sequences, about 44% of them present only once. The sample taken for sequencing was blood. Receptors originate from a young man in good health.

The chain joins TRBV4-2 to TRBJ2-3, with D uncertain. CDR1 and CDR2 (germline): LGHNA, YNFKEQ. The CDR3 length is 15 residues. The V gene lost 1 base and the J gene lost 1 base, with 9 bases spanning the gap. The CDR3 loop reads CASSQVSKGTDTQYF. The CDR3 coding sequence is TGTGCCAGCAGCCAAGTTAGTAAAGGCACAGATACGCAGTATTTT.

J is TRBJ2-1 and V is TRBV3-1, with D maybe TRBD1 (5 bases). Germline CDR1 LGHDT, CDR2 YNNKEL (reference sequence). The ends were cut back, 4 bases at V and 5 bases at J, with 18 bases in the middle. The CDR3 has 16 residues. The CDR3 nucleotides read TGTGCCAGCAGCCGGTGGTCGGGCAGGGATGACAATGAGCAGTTCTTC. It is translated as CASSRWSGRDDNEQFF.

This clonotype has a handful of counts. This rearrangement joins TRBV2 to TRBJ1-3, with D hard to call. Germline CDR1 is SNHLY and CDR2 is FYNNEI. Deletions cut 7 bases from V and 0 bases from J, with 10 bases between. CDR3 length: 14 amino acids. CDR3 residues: CASKQSHSGNTIYF. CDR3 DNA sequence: TGTGCCAGCAAACAGAGCCACTCTGGAAACACCATATATTTT.

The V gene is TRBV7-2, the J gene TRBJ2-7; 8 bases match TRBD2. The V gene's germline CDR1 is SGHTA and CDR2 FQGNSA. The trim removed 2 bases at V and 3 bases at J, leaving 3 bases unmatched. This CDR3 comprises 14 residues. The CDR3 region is CASSLTRGDYEQYF. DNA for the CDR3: TGTGCCAGCAGCTTAACGCGGGGGGACTACGAGCAGTACTTC.

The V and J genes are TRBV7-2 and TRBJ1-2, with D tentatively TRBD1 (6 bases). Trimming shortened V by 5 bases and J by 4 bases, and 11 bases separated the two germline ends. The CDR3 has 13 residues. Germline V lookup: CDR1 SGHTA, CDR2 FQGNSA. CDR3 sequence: CASSHREIYGYTF. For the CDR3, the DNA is TGTGCCAGCAGCCACAGGGAGATCTATGGCTACACCTTC.

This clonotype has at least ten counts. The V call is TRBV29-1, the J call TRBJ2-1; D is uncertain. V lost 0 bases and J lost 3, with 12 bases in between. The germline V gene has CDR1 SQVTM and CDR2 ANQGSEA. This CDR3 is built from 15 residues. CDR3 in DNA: TGCAGCGTTGAAGATCCGCGGCAGGTCTACAATGAGCAGTTCTTC. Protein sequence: CSVEDPRQVYNEQFF.

Here the CDR3 reads CASSTGAGPYGYTF. The CDR3 DNA sequence: TGTGCCAGCAGCACAGGGGCAGGACCCTATGGCTACACCTTC. The V gene is TRBV7-2, the J gene TRBJ1-2; 7 bases match TRBD1. The CDR3 covers 14 residues. The V segment lost 5 bases and the J segment 4 bases; nucleotides outside the gene matches: 7. Looked up from germline, CDR1 is SGHTA and CDR2 is FQGNSA. Supplemented by reference TRBV7-2 and TRBJ1-2, the full variable domain reads GAGVSQSPSNKVTEKGKDVELRCDPISGHTALYWYRQSLGQGLEFLIYFQGNSAPDKSGLPSDRFSAERTGGSVSTLTIQRTQQEDSAVYLCASSTGAGPYGYTFGSGTRLTVV.

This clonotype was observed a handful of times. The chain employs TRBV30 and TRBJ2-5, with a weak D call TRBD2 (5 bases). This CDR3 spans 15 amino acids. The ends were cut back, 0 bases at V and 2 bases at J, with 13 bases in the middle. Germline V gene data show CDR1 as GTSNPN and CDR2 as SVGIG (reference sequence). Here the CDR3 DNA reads TGTGCCTGGAGTGTAAGTCTAGCCATACAAGAGACCCAGTACTTC. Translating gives CAWSVSLAIQETQYF.